This T cell receptor beta chain was obtained from a study of blood T cell repertoires in COVID-19 (dated by TCRdb to the early 2020s). In the study overall: Samples from collaborators originated in the United States, Italy and Spain and spanned both the acute and convalescent phases of COVID-19. The material from the prospective study consisted of cDNA or gDNA derived from T cells, B-cell-depleted T cells, or PBMCs. The dataset comprised deeply sampled blood TCRbeta repertoires from subjects exposed to, actively infected with, or recovered from COVID-19. The repertoires were made available in a free public database intended to serve as a resource for research on the immune response to SARS-CoV-2. Samples were obtained from the ongoing ImmuneRACE study (first 160 participants) and from approximately 1,200 subjects provided by 6 global collaborators. A de-identified subject ID, COVID-19 status, age in years and sex were almost always included in the sample metadata. Where available, HLA class I and class II types were taken from metadata supplied by the sample provider and were not determined by assay-based typing. Summary of the overall study and its limitations: The quantity of clinical and demographic metadata differed by source and by participant and was supplied without curation.

Collaborating institutions collected whole blood in K2EDTA tubes following their own protocols. For TCRbeta analysis, collaborators shipped samples in one of three forms: frozen whole blood, isolated PBMCs, or DNA extracted from either of those sample types. Details on this clone: Its antigen has not been determined. It has no much larger one-base neighbor in the sample; base qualities were not kept.

TCRbeta CDR3 regions were amplified from genomic DNA by means of the immunoSEQ Assay, a bias-controlled multiplex PCR. As for the original processing: Within the assay, amplification of reference gene primers was used to estimate how many nucleated cells each sample contained. Sequence reads were collapsed and filtered to measure the absolute abundance of every unique TCRbeta CDR3 rearrangement. For each sample, productive Simpson clonality was calculated by taking the square root of Simpson's diversity index across productive rearrangements. TCRdb provides this immuneACCESS table in a form limited to in-frame rearrangements. Some clones are lacking; in checked studies, under half of them reflect an unresolved V gene, and why the rest are absent is not known. V and J calls plus clone size are reproduced from that table; the DNA served to infer D and trimming. Here the sample has about 180,000 clones; around 87% occur a single time. The top ten constitute less than 3% of the sample.

CDR1 and CDR2 are read off the germline V gene as SQVTM and ANQGSEA. CDR3 length: 12 amino acids, cysteine to phenylalanine. Just CDR3 DNA is preserved here, 36 bases in frame from base 1. Trimming at the junction amounts to 4 bases on V and 2 bases on J, and the germline ends lie 9 bases apart. The receptor was isolated from a woman in her thirties with active or convalescent COVID-19. The sample consisted of peripheral blood. The chain was built from TRBV29-1 and TRBJ2-7, with the D gene uncertain. The CDR3 loop reads CSVVATTYEQYF. The nucleotide sequence reads as follows: TGCAGCGTTGTGGCAACAACCTACGAGCAGTACTTC.